This TCR beta chain was captured in a study of tumor T cells in aggressive B-cell lymphoma. The CDR3 has 14 residues. Trimming took 9 bases from V and 6 from J, leaving 18 bases between them. CDR1 is LNHDA and CDR2 is SQIVND in the germline V gene (reference sequence). Clones were read by immunoSEQ multiplex PCR, and TCRdb kept only the in-frame ones, dropping some. The repertoire holds 9,000 to 13,000 clones, with around nine tenths as singletons. The genes are TRBV19 and TRBJ2-1; D perhaps matches TRBD2 (6 bases). The TCR sequence derives from an adult with diffuse large B cell lymphoma. The sequenced sample consisted of tumor tissue. CDR3 bases: TGTGCCAGCAGTTCGGGACTCCTTGGCAATGAGCAGTTCTTC. It is translated as CASSSGLLGNEQFF.